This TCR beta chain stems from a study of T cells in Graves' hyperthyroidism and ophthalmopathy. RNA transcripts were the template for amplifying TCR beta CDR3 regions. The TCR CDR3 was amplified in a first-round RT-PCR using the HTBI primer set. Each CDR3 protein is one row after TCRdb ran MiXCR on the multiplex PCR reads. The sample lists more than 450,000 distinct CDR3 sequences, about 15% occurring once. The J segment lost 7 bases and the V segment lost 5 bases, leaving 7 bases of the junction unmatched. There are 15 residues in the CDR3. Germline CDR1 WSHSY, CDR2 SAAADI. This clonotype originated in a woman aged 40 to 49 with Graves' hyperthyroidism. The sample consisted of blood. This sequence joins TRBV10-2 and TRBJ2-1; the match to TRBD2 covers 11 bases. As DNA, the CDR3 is TGCGCCAGCAGTTTCACTAGCGGGAGCAAGAATGAGCAGTTCTTC. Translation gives CASSFTSGSKNEQFF.